These 10 T cell receptor beta chains were sequenced from one sample in a study of blood T cell repertoires in COVID-19. Sequencing used immunoSEQ multiplex PCR; TCRdb keeps in-frame clones, though not all of them. The table records approximately 38,000 clones, roughly nine tenths of them present only once. The sample was peripheral blood. All receptors come from a man aged 30 to 39 with active or convalescent COVID-19.

CDR3 sequence reads: CASSVGLAGGADTQYF. The CDR3 bases are TGTGCCAGCAGCGTGGGACTAGCGGGGGGAGCAGATACGCAGTATTTT. The chain is built from TRBV7-2 and TRBJ2-3; 15 bases are shared with TRBD2. Germline V lookup: CDR1 SGHTA, CDR2 FQGNSA. V lost 5 bases, J lost 4 bases, and 4 bases stayed unmatched. The CDR3 has 16 residues.

By share, this clone ranks as hyperexpanded. This chain joins TRBV7-9 and TRBJ1-6; 10 bases match TRBD1. The CDR3 totals 16 residues. V trimming: 5 bases; J trimming: 9 bases; junction bases outside the gene matches: 10. Looked up from germline, CDR1 is SEHNR and CDR2 is FQNEAQ (reference sequence). The CDR3 spells CASSHFGQGDSSPLHF. DNA for the CDR3: TGTGCCAGCAGCCATTTCGGACAGGGGGACAGTTCACCCCTCCACTTT.

V usage is TRBV7-3 and J usage is TRBJ2-1; 12 bases fit TRBD2. The CDR3 spans 15 residues. Trimming removed 3 bases from V and 4 bases from J; junction bases left unmatched: 1. Per germline, CDR1 SGHTA and CDR2 FQGTGA. The CDR3 here is CASSFTSGGYNEQFF. The DNA of the CDR3 is TGTGCCAGCAGCTTCACTAGCGGGGGGTACAATGAGCAGTTCTTC.

The chain employs TRBV6-5 and TRBJ1-3; a weak D match, TRBD1 (6 bases). Germline V gives CDR1 MNHEY, CDR2 SVGAGI. The V end was cut by 6 bases, the J end by 0 bases, with 12 bases between. The CDR3 is made up of 15 amino acids. The CDR3 loop is CASRNTGISGNTIYF. Written as DNA, the CDR3 is TGTGCCAGCAGGAACACAGGGATCTCTGGAAACACCATATATTTT.

The rearrangement joins TRBV7-9 to TRBJ1-1; perhaps TRBD1 as D (6 bases). This CDR3 contains 14 residues. Deletions cut 6 bases from V and 4 bases from J, with 15 bases between. Germline CDR1 reads SEHNR; CDR2 reads FQNEAQ (reference sequence). The CDR3 sequence: CASRLQGLSTEAFF. The CDR3 region has the DNA TGTGCCAGCAGGCTACAGGGCTTGAGCACTGAAGCTTTCTTT.

In this sample, this clone turned up once. Mismatch with germline at one junction end may stem from a read error. This rearrangement joins TRBV11-2 to TRBJ1-3; D gene unclear. This CDR3 is built from 14 residues. Germline-derived CDR1 and CDR2 are SGHAT and FQNNGV. The CDR3 region is CASRLGRTGNTIYF. CDR3 nucleotide sequence: TGTGCCAGCAGATTAGGGAGGACTGGAAACACCATATATTTT.

This chain joins TRBV19 and TRBJ1-5; D perhaps matches TRBD1 (6 bases). The V end was cut by 5 bases, the J end by 6 bases, with 8 bases between. The CDR3 spans 12 residues. Germline V gene data show CDR1 as LNHDA and CDR2 as SQIVND (reference sequence). The CDR3 nucleotides are TGTGCCAGTAGTTCAGGGGTTCAGCCCCAGCATTTT. Translation: CASSSGVQPQHF.

The DNA for the CDR3 is TGTGCCAGCAGTTGGGCCAGGGGACATACCAATTCACCCCTCCACTTT. This encodes CASSWARGHTNSPLHF. The gene calls are TRBV27 and TRBJ1-6; possibly TRBD1 for D (6 bases). Germline V gene sequence: CDR1 MNHEY, CDR2 SMNVEV (reference sequence). Trimming stripped 4 bases from V and 7 bases from J, with 17 bases between. The CDR3 is 16 amino acids.

This chain links TRBV10-3 with TRBJ2-7; 10 positions agree with TRBD2. Unmatched junction bases numbered 10, after V lost 4 bases and J lost 7 bases. CDR1 is ENHRY, CDR2 SYGVKD, per germline. The CDR3 sequence is 15 residues long. The CDR3 loop is CAISASSGRAGEQYV. The CDR3 nucleotides are TGTGCCATCAGTGCCTCCAGCGGGAGGGCGGGAGAGCAGTACGTC.

This chain uses TRBV18 with TRBJ2-2; D is uncertain. Trimming stripped 3 bases from V and 4 bases from J, with 9 bases between. The germline V gene has CDR1 KGHSH and CDR2 LQKENI. The CDR3 runs 14 residues. CDR3 loop: CASSPPAVTGELFF. CDR3 DNA: TGTGCCAGCTCACCCCCTGCGGTCACCGGGGAGCTGTTTTTT.